Listed below are T cell receptor beta chains from one sample, sequenced in a study of response to subunit inactivated influenza vaccine. TCRdb fed the RT-PCR reads into MiXCR, producing one record per CDR3 protein. The sample carries hundreds of thousands of distinct CDR3 sequences, approximately 12% recorded once. The material was PBMCs from blood, obtained around seven weeks after vaccination. These receptors were taken from a man aged 45-65 years who received an inactivated influenza vaccine. Both conserved end residues are part of each CDR3. A D gene is named only where the DNA matches it firmly. A clone size is listed for some rows: how often the clone was seen (once, few, many), or a class if it is expanded.

V	length	D	size	J	DNA	CDR3
TRBV6-1	15	NA	NA	TRBJ1-2	TGTGCCAGCAGCAACTACCGGACAGACCTCTATGGCTACACCTTC	CASSNYRTDLYGYTF
TRBV28	11	NA	few	TRBJ2-1	TGTGCCAGCAGTCCCGGTATCGAGCAGTTCTTC	CASSPGIEQFF
TRBV28	14	NA	few	TRBJ1-2	TGTGCCAGCAGTTTATTGGGGAACAACTATGGCTACACCTTC	CASSLLGNNYGYTF
TRBV20-1	13	NA	few	TRBJ1-5	TGCAGTGCGTCCGGGACGGTGAATCAGCCCCAGCATTTT	CSASGTVNQPQHF
TRBV12-3/TRBV12-4	14	NA	few	TRBJ2-7	TGTGCCAGCAGTCCTCTACTGGCAGGGGTCGAGCAGTACTTC	CASSPLLAGVEQYF
TRBV6-1	14	TRBD2	NA	TRBJ2-2	TGTGCCAGCAGTGAAGTCAGGGAGGGGGGGGAGCTGTTTTTT	CASSEVREGGELFF
TRBV12-3/TRBV12-4	14	NA	NA	TRBJ2-4	TGTGCCAGCAGTGATTCACTAGCCAAAAACATTCAGTACTTC	CASSDSLAKNIQYF
TRBV27	13	NA	few	TRBJ2-3	TGTGCCAGCAGTTTTTCCCGCACAGATACGCAGTATTTT	CASSFSRTDTQYF
TRBV7-2	13	NA	NA	TRBJ2-3	TGTGCCAGCAATCAGGGTGGTGCAGATACGCAGTATTTT	CASNQGGADTQYF
TRBV9	16	NA	few	TRBJ1-1	TGTGCCAGCAGCCCCCGGGGGGCACCGAAGAACACTGAAGCTTTCTTT	CASSPRGAPKNTEAFF
TRBV7-9	14	TRBD2	many	TRBJ2-7	TGTGCCAGCAGCCTAGCGGGAGGCGTCTACGAGCAGTACTTC	CASSLAGGVYEQYF
TRBV20-1	13	TRBD1	few	TRBJ1-2	TGCAGTGCTAGGCGGGACAGCTTCTATGGCTACACCTTC	CSARRDSFYGYTF
TRBV11-3	14	TRBD1	NA	TRBJ2-7	TGTGCCAGCAGCGCTCACAGGGGCTCCTACGAGCAGTACTTC	CASSAHRGSYEQYF
TRBV20-1	12	NA	NA	TRBJ2-2	TGCAGTCCGAGGAGGGTTGCCGGGGAGCTGTTTTTT	CSPRRVAGELFF
TRBV7-3	15	TRBD1	NA	TRBJ2-2	TGTGCCAGCAGCTTCCGGGACAGCCCCACCGGGGAGCTGTTTTTT	CASSFRDSPTGELFF
TRBV6-5	16	NA	NA	TRBJ1-5	TGTGCCAGCAGTTACTCGCAAAGAGCGGGGTCCCAGCCCCAGCATTTT	CASSYSQRAGSQPQHF
TRBV2	13	TRBD2	NA	TRBJ2-5	TGTGCCGGAGGACTAGAGGTGGGAGAGACCCAGTACTTC	CAGGLEVGETQYF
TRBV20-1	13	TRBD1	few	TRBJ1-2	TGCAGTGCTAAAAGGGACAGGGGGCGAGGCTACACCTTC	CSAKRDRGRGYTF
TRBV7-2	17	TRBD1	NA	TRBJ2-7	TGTGCCAGCAGCTTAGCGTACGGACAGGCGAGCTCCTACGAGCAGTACTTC	CASSLAYGQASSYEQYF
TRBV10-3	12	NA	NA	TRBJ2-7	TGTGCCATCAGTGTGGGCAGTTACGAGCAGTACTTC	CAISVGSYEQYF
TRBV15	15	TRBD1	NA	TRBJ2-1	TGTGCCACCAGCAGAACCATGACAGGGGACAATGAGCAGTTCTTC	CATSRTMTGDNEQFF
TRBV27	13	NA	few	TRBJ2-4	TGTGCCAGCAGTTCATTAGCCAAAAACATTCAGTACTTC	CASSSLAKNIQYF
TRBV5-1	15	NA	NA	TRBJ1-5	TGCGCCAGCAGCTTGGATCCCGGGCGCGATCAGCCCCAGCATTTT	CASSLDPGRDQPQHF
TRBV25-1	12	NA	NA	TRBJ2-5	TGTGCCCGAGAGGGGGTGGGAGAGACCCAGTACTTC	CAREGVGETQYF
TRBV4-3	16	TRBD2	few	TRBJ2-1	TGCGCCAGCAGCCAAGGAGGAACGGGAGGGCCGATCGTGCAGTTCTTC	CASSQGGTGGPIVQFF
TRBV5-6	14	NA	NA	TRBJ2-5	TGTGCCAGCAGCTTGGACTATAGCCAAGAGACCCAGTACTTC	CASSLDYSQETQYF
TRBV11-2	15	NA	few	TRBJ2-2	TGTGCCAGCAGCTTAGAGTGGACGTCATTCGGGGAGCTGTTTTTT	CASSLEWTSFGELFF
TRBV29-1	12	NA	few	TRBJ2-7	TGCAGCGTTCTTCAGGGAGAACGCGAGCAGTACTTC	CSVLQGEREQYF
TRBV9	14	NA	NA	TRBJ2-3	TGTGCCAGCAGCGCCGATGAGGGCACAGATACGCAGTATTTT	CASSADEGTDTQYF
TRBV7-2	16	TRBD1	few	TRBJ2-3	TGTGCCAGCAGCCAATACCGGACAGGGGGCGCAGATACGCAGTATTTT	CASSQYRTGGADTQYF
TRBV4-2	14	NA	NA	TRBJ2-7	TGTGCCAGCAGCCAAGATCAGAGGGCGGCCTGGCAGTACTTC	CASSQDQRAAWQYF
TRBV7-6	17	NA	NA	TRBJ2-1	TGTGCCAGCAGCTTTCAACTTCCGGGAGCTAGATATAATGAGCAGTTCTTC	CASSFQLPGARYNEQFF
TRBV7-8	13	TRBD2	NA	TRBJ2-3	TGTGCCAGCACCTTGGCGGGGGGAAATACGCAGTATTTT	CASTLAGGNTQYF
TRBV7-2	16	NA	few	TRBJ2-3	TGTGCCAGCAGCCGCCCCACGGGACCCAGGGCAGATACGCAGTATTTT	CASSRPTGPRADTQYF
TRBV20-1	13	NA	few	TRBJ1-5	TGCAGTGCCAAGGACCTCAATAATCAGCCCCAGCATTTT	CSAKDLNNQPQHF
TRBV4-1	13	NA	NA	TRBJ2-2	TGCGCCAGCAGCCAAGTGCAGGCCGGGGAGCTGTTTTTT	CASSQVQAGELFF
TRBV3-1	15	TRBD1	NA	TRBJ2-7	TGTGCCAGCAGCCAAGTCGCAGGGGGTATTTACGAGCAGTACTTC	CASSQVAGGIYEQYF
TRBV12-3/TRBV12-4	13	NA	many	TRBJ1-2	TGTGCCAGCAGTTTTGACAGCAACTATGGCTACACCTTC	CASSFDSNYGYTF
TRBV6-5	15	NA	few	TRBJ2-1	TGTGCCAGCAGTTACCGGGAAGGGCACTACAATGAGCAGTTCTTC	CASSYREGHYNEQFF
TRBV20-1	20	TRBD1	few	TRBJ2-5	TGCAGTGCTAGAGAGGCGGGACAGGGGGCTCGAGTGGTGATGCCCGAGACCCAGTACTTC	CSAREAGQGARVVMPETQYF
TRBV5-1	16	NA	NA	TRBJ1-6	TGCGCCAGCAGCTTTGCGCCGGGACATTATAATTCACCCCTCCACTTT	CASSFAPGHYNSPLHF
TRBV25-1	14	NA	NA	TRBJ2-1	TGTGCCAGCTCTAGCAGGGTGTCCTACAATGAGCAGTTCTTC	CASSSRVSYNEQFF
TRBV5-1	14	TRBD2	many	TRBJ2-7	TGTGCCAGCAGTTTGGTAGCGGGAGGGTACGAGCAGTACTTC	CASSLVAGGYEQYF
TRBV7-2	13	NA	NA	TRBJ1-5	TGTGCCAGCAGCTCCTGGTCGGGACAGCCCCAGCATTTT	CASSSWSGQPQHF
TRBV7-3	15	TRBD2	NA	TRBJ2-1	TGTGCCAGCAGCGTAACTCTAGCGGGAGTCTCTGAGCAGTTCTTC	CASSVTLAGVSEQFF
TRBV4-3	14	NA	NA	TRBJ2-3	TGCGCCAGCAGCCAAGTCAGGGGCACAGATACGCAGTATTTT	CASSQVRGTDTQYF
TRBV4-1	13	NA	NA	TRBJ1-6	TGCGCCAGCAGCCAAGATCAGGTGACACCCCTCCACTTT	CASSQDQVTPLHF
TRBV24-1	17	TRBD2	few	TRBJ2-1	TGTGCCACCAGTGATTCCCGACTAGCGGGAGCGAACAATGAGCAGTTCTTC	CATSDSRLAGANNEQFF
TRBV5-1	15	TRBD1	few	TRBJ1-5	TGCGCCAGCAGCCAAACAGGGGCCGGCAATCAGCCCCAGCATTTT	CASSQTGAGNQPQHF
TRBV9	16	TRBD1	few	TRBJ2-2	TGTGCCAGCAGCGTGGGGACAGGGGGCATGGCCGGGGAGCTGTTTTTT	CASSVGTGGMAGELFF
TRBV3-1	14	NA	many	TRBJ2-7	TGTGCCAGCAGCCAAACGGGCGTCTCCTACGAGCAGTACTTC	CASSQTGVSYEQYF